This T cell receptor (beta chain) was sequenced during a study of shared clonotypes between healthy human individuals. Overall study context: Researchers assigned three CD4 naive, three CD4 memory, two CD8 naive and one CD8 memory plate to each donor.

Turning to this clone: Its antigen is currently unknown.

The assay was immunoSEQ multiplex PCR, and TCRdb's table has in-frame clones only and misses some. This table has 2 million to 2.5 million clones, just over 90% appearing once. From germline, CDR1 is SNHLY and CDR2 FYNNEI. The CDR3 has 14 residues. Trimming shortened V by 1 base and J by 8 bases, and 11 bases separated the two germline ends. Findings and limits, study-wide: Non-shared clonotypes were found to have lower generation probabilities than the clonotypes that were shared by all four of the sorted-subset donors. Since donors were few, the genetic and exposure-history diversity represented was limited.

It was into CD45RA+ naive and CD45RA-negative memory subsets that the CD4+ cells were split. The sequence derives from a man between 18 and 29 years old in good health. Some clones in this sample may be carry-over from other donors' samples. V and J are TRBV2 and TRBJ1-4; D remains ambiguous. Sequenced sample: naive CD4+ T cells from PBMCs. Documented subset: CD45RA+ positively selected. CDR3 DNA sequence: TGTGCCAGCAGTGAAGGGGAGGAAGGCGAAAAACTGTTTTTT. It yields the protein CASSEGEEGEKLFF.